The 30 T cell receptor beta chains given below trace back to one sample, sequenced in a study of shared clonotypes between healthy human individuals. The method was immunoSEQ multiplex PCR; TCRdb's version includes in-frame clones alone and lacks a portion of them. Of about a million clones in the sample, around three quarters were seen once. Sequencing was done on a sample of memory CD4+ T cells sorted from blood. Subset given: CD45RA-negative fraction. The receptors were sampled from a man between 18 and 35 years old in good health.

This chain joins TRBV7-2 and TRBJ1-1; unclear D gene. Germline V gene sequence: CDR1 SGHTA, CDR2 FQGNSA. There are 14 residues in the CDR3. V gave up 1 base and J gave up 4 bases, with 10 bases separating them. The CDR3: CASSLVGSPTEAFF. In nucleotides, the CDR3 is TGTGCCAGCAGCTTAGTCGGGTCCCCCACTGAAGCTTTCTTT.

The CDR3 region has the DNA TGTGCCAGCGGGGTGGTAGATACGCAGTATTTT. This gives the protein CASGVVDTQYF. The genes are TRBV2 and TRBJ2-3; no clear D gene. V was cut by 8 bases and J by 5 bases, with 8 bases left in between. Germline-derived CDR1 and CDR2 are SNHLY and FYNNEI. The CDR3 has 11 amino acids. The entire variable domain, with the rest obtained from reference TRBV2 and TRBJ2-3, is as follows: EPEVTQTPSHQVTQMGQEVILRCVPISNHLYFYWYRQILGQKVEFLVSFYNNEISEKSEIFDDQFSVERPDGSNFTLKIRSTKLEDSAMYFCASGVVDTQYFGPGTRLTVL.

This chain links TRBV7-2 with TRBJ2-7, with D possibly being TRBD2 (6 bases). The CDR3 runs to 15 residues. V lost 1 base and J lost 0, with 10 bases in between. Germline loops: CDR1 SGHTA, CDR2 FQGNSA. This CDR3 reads CASSLDGGNSYEQYF. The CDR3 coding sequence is TGTGCCAGCAGCTTAGATGGAGGGAACTCCTACGAGCAGTACTTC.

This chain's CDR3 is CASSYTSGSTDTQYF. The DNA of the CDR3 is TGTGCCAGCAGCTACACTAGCGGTAGCACAGATACGCAGTATTTT. This chain links TRBV7-2 with TRBJ2-3; 8 bases are shared with TRBD2. There are 15 residues in the CDR3. Unmatched junction bases numbered 3, after V lost 4 bases and J lost 0 bases. Per the germline V gene, CDR1 is SGHTA and CDR2 is FQGNSA.

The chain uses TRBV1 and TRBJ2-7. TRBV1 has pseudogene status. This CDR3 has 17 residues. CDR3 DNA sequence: TGCACCAGCAGCCAAGCGATCGACGATCCCGACTCCTACGAGCAGTACTTC. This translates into CTSSQAIDDPDSYEQYF.

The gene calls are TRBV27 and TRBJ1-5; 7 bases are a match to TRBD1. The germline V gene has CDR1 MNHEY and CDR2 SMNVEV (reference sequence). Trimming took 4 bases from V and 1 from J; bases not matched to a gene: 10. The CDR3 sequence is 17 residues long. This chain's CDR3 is CASSSPTGEESNQPQHF. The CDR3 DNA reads TGTGCCAGCAGTTCGCCAACAGGGGAAGAAAGCAATCAGCCCCAGCATTTT.

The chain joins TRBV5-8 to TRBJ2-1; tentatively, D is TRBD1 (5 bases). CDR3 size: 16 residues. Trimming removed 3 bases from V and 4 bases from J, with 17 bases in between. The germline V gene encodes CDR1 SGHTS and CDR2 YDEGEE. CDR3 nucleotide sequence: TGTGCCAGCAGCTCTCCTCCAGGGCTCGAATACAATGAGCAGTTCTTC. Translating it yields CASSSPPGLEYNEQFF.

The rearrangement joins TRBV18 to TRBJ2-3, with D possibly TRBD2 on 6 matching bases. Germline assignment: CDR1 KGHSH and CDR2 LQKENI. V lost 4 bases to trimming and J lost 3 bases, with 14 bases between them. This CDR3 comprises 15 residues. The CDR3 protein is CASSLNDAGTDTQYF. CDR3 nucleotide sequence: TGTGCCAGCTCACTAAATGATGCGGGGACAGATACGCAGTATTTT.

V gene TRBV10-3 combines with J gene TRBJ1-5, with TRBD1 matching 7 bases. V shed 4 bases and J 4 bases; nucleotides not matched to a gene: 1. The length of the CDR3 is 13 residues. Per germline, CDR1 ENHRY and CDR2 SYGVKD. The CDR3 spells CAISAGGNQPQHF. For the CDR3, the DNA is TGTGCCATCAGTGCAGGGGGGAATCAGCCCCAGCATTTT.

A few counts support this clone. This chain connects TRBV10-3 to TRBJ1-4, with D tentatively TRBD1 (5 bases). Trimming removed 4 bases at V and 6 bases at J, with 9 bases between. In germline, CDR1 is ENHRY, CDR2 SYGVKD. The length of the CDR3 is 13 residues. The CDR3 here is CAISVLRDEKLFF. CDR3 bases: TGTGCCATCAGTGTTCTCAGGGATGAAAAACTGTTTTTT.

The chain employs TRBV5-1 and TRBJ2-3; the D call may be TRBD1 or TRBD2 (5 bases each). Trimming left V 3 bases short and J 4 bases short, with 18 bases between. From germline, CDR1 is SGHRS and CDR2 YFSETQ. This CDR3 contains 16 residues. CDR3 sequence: CASSWGSRGVADTQYF. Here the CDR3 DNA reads TGCGCCAGCAGCTGGGGGTCTCGAGGGGTCGCAGATACGCAGTATTTT.

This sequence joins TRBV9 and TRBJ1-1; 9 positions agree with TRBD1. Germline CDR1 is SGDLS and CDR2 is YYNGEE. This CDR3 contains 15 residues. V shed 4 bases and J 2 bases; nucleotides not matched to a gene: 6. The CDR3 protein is CASSSDRGGNTEAFF. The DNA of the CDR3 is TGTGCCAGCAGCTCCGACAGGGGGGGAAACACTGAAGCTTTCTTT.

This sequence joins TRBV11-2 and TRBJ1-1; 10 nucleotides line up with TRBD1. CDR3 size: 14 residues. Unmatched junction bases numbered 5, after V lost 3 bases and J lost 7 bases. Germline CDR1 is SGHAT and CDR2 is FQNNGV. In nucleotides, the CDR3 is TGTGCCAGCAGCTTTGGACAGGGGGGAAATGAAGCTTTCTTT. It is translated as CASSFGQGGNEAFF.

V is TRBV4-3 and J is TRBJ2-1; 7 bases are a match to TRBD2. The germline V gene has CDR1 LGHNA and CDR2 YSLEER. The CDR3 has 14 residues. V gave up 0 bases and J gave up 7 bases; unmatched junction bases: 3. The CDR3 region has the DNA TGCGCCAGCAGCCAAGAGGATAGCGGGAATGAGCAGTTCTTC. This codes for CASSQEDSGNEQFF.

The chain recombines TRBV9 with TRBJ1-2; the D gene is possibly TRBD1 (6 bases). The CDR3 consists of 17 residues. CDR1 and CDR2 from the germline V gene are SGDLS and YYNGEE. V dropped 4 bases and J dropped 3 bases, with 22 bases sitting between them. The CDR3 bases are TGTGCCAGCAGCCCCCCAGGAAGGGGGAATCGTGACTATGGCTACACCTTC. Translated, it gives CASSPPGRGNRDYGYTF.

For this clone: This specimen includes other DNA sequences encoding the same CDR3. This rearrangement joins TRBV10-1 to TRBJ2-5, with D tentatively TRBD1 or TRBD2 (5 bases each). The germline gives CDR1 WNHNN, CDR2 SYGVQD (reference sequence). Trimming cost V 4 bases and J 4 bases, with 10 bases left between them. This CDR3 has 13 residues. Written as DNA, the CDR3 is TGCGCCAGCAGTGTTGGTGGGGGAGAGACCCAGTACTTC. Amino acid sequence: CASSVGGGETQYF.

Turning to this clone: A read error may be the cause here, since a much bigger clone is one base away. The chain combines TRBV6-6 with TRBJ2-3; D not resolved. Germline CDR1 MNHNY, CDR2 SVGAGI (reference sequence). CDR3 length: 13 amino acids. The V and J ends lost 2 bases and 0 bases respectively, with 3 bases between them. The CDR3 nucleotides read TGTGCCAGCAGTTACCCTAGCACAGATACGCAGTATTTT. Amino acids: CASSYPSTDTQYF.

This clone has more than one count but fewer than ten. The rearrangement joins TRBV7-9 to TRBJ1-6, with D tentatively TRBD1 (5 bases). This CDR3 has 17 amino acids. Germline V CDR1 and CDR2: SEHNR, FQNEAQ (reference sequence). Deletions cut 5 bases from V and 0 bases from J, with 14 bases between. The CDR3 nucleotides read TGTGCCAGCAGCGCCCTTGTAGGGGTCTCCTATAATTCACCCCTCCACTTT. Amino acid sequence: CASSALVGVSYNSPLHF.

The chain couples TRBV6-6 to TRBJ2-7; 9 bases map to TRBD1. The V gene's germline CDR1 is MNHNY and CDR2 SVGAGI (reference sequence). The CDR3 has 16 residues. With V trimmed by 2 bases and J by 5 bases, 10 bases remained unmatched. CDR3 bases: TGTGCCAGCAGTTACGGCTCCGGGACAGGGCAGAACGAGCAGTACTTC. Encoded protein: CASSYGSGTGQNEQYF.

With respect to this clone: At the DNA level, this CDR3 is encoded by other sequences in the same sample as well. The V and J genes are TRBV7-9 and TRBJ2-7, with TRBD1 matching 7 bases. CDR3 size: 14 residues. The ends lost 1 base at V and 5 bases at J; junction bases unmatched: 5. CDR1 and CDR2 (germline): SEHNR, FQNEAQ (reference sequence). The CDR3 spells CASSLDRGRDEQYF. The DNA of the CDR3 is TGTGCCAGCAGCTTAGATAGGGGGCGCGACGAGCAGTACTTC.

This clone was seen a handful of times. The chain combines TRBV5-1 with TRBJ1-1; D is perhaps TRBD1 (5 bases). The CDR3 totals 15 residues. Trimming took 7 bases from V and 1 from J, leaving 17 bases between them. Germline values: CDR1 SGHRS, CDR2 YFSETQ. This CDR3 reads CASATGFAANTEAFF. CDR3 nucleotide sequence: TGCGCCAGCGCAACAGGATTTGCCGCGAACACTGAAGCTTTCTTT.

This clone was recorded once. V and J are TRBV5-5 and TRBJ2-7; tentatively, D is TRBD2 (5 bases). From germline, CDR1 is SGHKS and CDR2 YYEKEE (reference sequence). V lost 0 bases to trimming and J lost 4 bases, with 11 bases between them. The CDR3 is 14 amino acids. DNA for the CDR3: TGTGCCAGCAGCTTGGGTACTCCGGGGTACGAGCAGTACTTC. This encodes CASSLGTPGYEQYF.

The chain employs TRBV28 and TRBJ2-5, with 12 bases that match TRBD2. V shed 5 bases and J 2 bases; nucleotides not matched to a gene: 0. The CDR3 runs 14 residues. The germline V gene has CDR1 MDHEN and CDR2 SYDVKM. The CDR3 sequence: CASSGLAGQETQYF. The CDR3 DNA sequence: TGTGCCAGCAGTGGACTAGCGGGGCAAGAGACCCAGTACTTC. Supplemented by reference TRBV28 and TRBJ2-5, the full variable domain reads DVKVTQSSRYLVKRTGEKVFLECVQDMDHENMFWYRQDPGLGLRLIYFSYDVKMKEKGDIPEGYSVSREKKERFSLILESASTNQTSMYLCASSGLAGQETQYFGPGTRLLVL.

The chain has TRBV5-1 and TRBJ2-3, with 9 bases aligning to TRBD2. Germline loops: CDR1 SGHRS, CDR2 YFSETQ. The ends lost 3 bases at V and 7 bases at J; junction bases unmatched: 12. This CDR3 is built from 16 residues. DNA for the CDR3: TGCGCCAGCAGCTCCATAGCGGGGGCCGGCGGGTATACGCAGTATTTT. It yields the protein CASSSIAGAGGYTQYF.

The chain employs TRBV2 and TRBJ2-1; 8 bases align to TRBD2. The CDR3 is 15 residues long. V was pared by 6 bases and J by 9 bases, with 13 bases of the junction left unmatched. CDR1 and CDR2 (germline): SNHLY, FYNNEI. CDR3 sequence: CASSRTSGSKGEQFF. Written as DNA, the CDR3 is TGTGCCAGCAGCCGCACTAGCGGATCCAAGGGTGAGCAGTTCTTC.

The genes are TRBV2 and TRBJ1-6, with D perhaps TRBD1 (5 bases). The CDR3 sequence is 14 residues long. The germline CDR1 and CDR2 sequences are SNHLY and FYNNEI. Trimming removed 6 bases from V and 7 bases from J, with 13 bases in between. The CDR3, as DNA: TGTGCCAGCAGAGAGGGGCTTAAAAATTCACCCCTCCACTTT. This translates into CASREGLKNSPLHF.

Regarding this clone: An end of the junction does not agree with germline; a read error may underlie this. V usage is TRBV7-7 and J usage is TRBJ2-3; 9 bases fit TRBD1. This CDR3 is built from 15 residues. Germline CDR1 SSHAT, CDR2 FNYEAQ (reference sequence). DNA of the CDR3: TGTGCTAGCAGCCCGGGGACAGGGAGAGGAGATACGCAGTATTTT. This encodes CASSPGTGRGDTQYF.

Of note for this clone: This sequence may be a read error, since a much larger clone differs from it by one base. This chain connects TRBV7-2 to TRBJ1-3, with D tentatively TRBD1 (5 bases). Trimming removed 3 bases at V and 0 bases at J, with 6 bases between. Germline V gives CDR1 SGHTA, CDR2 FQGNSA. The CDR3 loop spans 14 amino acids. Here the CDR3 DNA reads TGTGCCAGCAGCTTCGGGGGCTCTGGAAACACCATATATTTT. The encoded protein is CASSFGGSGNTIYF.

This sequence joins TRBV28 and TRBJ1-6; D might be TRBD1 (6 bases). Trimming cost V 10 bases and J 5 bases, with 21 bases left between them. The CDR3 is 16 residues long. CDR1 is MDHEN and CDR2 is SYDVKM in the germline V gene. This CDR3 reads CATNVPRTVNNSPLHF. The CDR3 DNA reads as TGTGCCACCAACGTTCCCCGGACAGTGAATAATTCACCCCTCCACTTT.

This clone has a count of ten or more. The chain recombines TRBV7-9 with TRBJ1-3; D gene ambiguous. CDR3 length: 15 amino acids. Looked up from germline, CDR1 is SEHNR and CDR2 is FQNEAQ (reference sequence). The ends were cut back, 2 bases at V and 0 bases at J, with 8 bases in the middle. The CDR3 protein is CASSLMASSGNTIYF. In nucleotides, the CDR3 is TGTGCCAGCAGCTTAATGGCAAGCTCTGGAAACACCATATATTTT.